This TCR beta chain comes out of a study of blood T cell repertoires in COVID-19. In the study overall: The United States, Italy and Spain were the sources of the acute and convalescent COVID-19 samples. T cells, B-cell-depleted T cells, or PBMCs supplied cDNA or gDNA.

This clone was seen only a few times. CDR3 length: 13 residues. V was shortened by 3 bases and J by 5 bases, with 7 bases between the two germline ends. CDR1 is SGHTA and CDR2 is FQGNSA in the germline V gene. Sequencing used immunoSEQ multiplex PCR; TCRdb keeps in-frame clones, though not all of them. The sample carries more than 30,000 clones, approximately 90% recorded once. Sequenced sample: peripheral blood. The chain links TRBV7-2 to TRBJ1-4; D unresolved. This sequence originates from a woman older than 75 with active or convalescent COVID-19. CDR3: CASSFRGNEKLFF. CDR3 sequence (DNA): TGTGCCAGCAGCTTTAGAGGAAATGAAAAACTGTTTTTT.